The clone carrying this TCR beta chain has just one count. Antigen specificity is unknown. This specimen comes from a study of shared clonotypes between healthy human individuals. Findings of the study overall: The sharing of approximately 4.6% of naive CD4 clonotypes was seen across a few donors. Measured sharing among donors was expected to vary with sequencing depth.

The CDR3 is 17 residues long. Researchers ran the assay at a deep level. TCRdb's table, derived via immunoSEQ multiplex PCR, lists solely in-frame clones and lacks some. The sample contains 550,000 to 800,000 clones, 74% of which appear only once. What was sequenced was memory CD4+ T cells sorted from blood. Subset reported: CD45RA-negative fraction. This clonotype was sampled from a woman aged 25 to 39 in good health. The rearrangement uses TRBV21-1 and TRBJ2-2; no DNA check was done on the table's D call, TRBD2. TRBV21-1 is a pseudogene locus. CDR3 residues: CASSENLAGGGTGELFF. The CDR3, as DNA: TGTGCCAGCAGCGAAAACCTAGCGGGAGGAGGGACCGGGGAGCTGTTTTTT.